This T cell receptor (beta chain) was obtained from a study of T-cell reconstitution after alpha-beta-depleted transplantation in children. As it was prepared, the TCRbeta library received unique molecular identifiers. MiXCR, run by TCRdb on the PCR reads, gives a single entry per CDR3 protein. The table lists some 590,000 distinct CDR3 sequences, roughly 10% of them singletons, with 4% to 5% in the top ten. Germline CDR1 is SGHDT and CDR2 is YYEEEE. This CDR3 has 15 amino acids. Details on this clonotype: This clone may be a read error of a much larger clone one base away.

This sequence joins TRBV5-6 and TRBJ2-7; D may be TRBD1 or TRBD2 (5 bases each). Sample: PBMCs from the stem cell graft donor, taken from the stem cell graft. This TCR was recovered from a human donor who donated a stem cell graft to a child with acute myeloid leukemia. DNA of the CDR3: TGTGCCATCAGCCCGGGACGGCGGGTATCCTACGAGCAGTACTTC. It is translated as CAISPGRRVSYEQYF.